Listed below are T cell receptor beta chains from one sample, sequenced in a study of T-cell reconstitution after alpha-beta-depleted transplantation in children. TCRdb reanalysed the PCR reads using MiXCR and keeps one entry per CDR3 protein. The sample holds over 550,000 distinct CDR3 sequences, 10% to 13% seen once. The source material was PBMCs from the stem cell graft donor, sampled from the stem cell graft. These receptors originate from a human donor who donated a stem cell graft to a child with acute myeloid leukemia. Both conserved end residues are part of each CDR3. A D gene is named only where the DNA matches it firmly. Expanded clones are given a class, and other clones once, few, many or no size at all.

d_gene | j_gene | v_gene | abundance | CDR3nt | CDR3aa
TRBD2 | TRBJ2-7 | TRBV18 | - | TGTGCCAGCTCACCTAGGACTAGCGGGAGGACCTACGAGCAGTACTTC | CASSPRTSGRTYEQYF
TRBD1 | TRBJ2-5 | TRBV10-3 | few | TGTGCCATCAGTGAAAGGGGAATTGGACAGGGGACCCAAGAGACCCAGTACTTC | CAISERGIGQGTQETQYF
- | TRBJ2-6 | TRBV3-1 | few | TGTGCCAGCAGCCAAGAGCTAACTATGGGGATGGGGGCCAACGTCCTGACTTTC | CASSQELTMGMGANVLTF
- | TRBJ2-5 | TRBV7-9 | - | TGTGCCAGCACCCTACAAAGATTAGCGGCGGATAAAGAGACCCAGTACTTC | CASTLQRLAADKETQYF
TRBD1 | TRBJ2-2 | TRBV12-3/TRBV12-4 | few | TGTGCCAGCAGCCCCGGTCAGGGGGACACCGGGGAGCTGTTTTTT | CASSPGQGDTGELFF
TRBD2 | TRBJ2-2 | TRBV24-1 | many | TGTGCCACCAGTCCGAGCGGGAGCGCCGGGGAGCTGTTTTTT | CATSPSGSAGELFF
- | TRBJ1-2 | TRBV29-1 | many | TGCAGCGTTAAAATCGGGAACTATGGCTACACCTTC | CSVKIGNYGYTF
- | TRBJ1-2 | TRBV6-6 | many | TGTGCCAGCAGTTACTCGCCGGTGAAGTCGGGCTACACCTTC | CASSYSPVKSGYTF
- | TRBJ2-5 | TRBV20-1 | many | TGCAGTGCTAGGCCGAGGGGTGAGACCCAGTACTTC | CSARPRGETQYF
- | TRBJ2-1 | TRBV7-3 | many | TGTGCCAGCAGCTTAACCCCATCGGACAGGGAGGGTTATGAGCAGTTCTTC | CASSLTPSDREGYEQFF
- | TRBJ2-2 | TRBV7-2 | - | TGTGCCAGCAGCTTAAAGAGAAGGGGCACCGGGGAGCTGTTTTTT | CASSLKRRGTGELFF
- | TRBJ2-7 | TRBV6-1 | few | TGTGCCAGCAGTGCCTCTTGGCGAGCAGCCTACGAGCAGTACTTC | CASSASWRAAYEQYF
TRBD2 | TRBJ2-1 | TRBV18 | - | TGTGCCAGCTCCCCAAGTAGGCCTAGCGGGAGCAATGAGCAGTTCTTC | CASSPSRPSGSNEQFF
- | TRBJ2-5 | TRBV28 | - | TGTGCCAGCAGTTTACCCCTAGGGCAGTCCCAAGAGACCCAGTACTTC | CASSLPLGQSQETQYF
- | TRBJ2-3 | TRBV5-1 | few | TGCGCCAGCCGCTCCCTGGGGGCGGAATTCACAGATACGCAGTATTTT | CASRSLGAEFTDTQYF
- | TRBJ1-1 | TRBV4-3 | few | TGCGCCAGCAGCCAAGGGGCAGGGTTGTCTTTCTTT | CASSQGAGLSFF
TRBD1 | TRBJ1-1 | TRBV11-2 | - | TGTGCCAGCAGCTTACCATCAGTCCCGGGACAGGGGGAAGGTTTAGGCACTGAAGCTTTCTTT | CASSLPSVPGQGEGLGTEAFF
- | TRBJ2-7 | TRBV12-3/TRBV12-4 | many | TGTGCCAGCAGTTTATTCAAGCACGAGCAGTACTTC | CASSLFKHEQYF
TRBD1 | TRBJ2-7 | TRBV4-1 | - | TGCGCCAGCAGCCAAGATCTTTCAGGACAGGGCTACGAGCAGTACTTC | CASSQDLSGQGYEQYF
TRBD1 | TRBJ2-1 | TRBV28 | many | TGTGCCAGCAGTGCTGGGGGACAGGGGTACAATGAGCAGTTCTTC | CASSAGGQGYNEQFF
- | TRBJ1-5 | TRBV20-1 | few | TGCAGTGCTAGCGAGACTAGTAGAAGCAATCAGCCCCAGCATTTT | CSASETSRSNQPQHF
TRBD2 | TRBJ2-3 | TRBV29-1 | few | TGCAGCGTCTTAGGGACTAGCGGGAGGTCAGATACGCAGTATTTT | CSVLGTSGRSDTQYF
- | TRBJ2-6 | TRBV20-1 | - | TGCAGTGCTAGAGACAGCTCTGGGGCCAACGTCCTGACTTTC | CSARDSSGANVLTF
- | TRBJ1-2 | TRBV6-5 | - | TGTGCCAGCAGTTACTACCCTGGCCGCCGTGGCTACACCTTC | CASSYYPGRRGYTF
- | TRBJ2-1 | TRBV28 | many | TGTGCCAGCAGTTTCCCTGGAGACGGTGAGGGTTGGCTAGCCCGAGACAATGAGCAGTTCTTC | CASSFPGDGEGWLARDNEQFF
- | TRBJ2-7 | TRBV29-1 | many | TGCAGCGTTCAGGGAATCTCCTACGAGCAGTACTTC | CSVQGISYEQYF
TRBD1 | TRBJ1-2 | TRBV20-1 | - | TGCAGTGCTAGAGATGGTCTGGAGGGGGCGCGGGGCTACACCTTC | CSARDGLEGARGYTF
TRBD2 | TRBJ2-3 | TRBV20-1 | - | TGCAGTGCTAGAGACCCAGCGACTAGCGGGAGCACAGATACGCAGTATTTT | CSARDPATSGSTDTQYF
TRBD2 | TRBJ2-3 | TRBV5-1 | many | TGCGCCAGCAGCTTAGACAGCGGGGCAACAGATACGCAGTATTTT | CASSLDSGATDTQYF
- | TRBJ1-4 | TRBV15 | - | TGTGCCACCAGCAGAATGGGGGATGGGCTTGAAAAACTGTTTTTT | CATSRMGDGLEKLFF
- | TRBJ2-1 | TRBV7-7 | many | TGTGCTAGCAGCTTAGGTAGGGTGAATGAGCAGTTCTTC | CASSLGRVNEQFF
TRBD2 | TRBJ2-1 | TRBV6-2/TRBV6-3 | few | TGTGCCAGCTTTAGTCGGGGACTAGCGTCCACCAAGGCCTCCTACAATGAGCAGTTCTTC | CASFSRGLASTKASYNEQFF
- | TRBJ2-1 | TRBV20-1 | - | TGCAGTGCAGACTACCGAGACAGGTCCACAGGAGAGCAGTTCTTC | CSADYRDRSTGEQFF
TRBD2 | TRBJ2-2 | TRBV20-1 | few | TGCAGTGCTAGAGATGGCGGGAGGGACCCCACCGGGGAGCTGTTTTTT | CSARDGGRDPTGELFF
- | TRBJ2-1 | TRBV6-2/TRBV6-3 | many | TGTGCCAGCAGAAGAAGGAATGAGCAGTTCTTC | CASRRRNEQFF
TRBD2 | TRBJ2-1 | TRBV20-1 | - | TGCAGTGCCGATGTCCCTTCTAGCGGCCTGGTCAATGAGCAGTTCTTC | CSADVPSSGLVNEQFF
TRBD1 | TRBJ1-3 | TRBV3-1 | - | TGTGCCAGCAGTCGCGGACAGGGCTGGACCGGTGGAAACACCATATATTTT | CASSRGQGWTGGNTIYF
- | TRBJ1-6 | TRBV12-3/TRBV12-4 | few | TGTGCCAGCACGGGGAGCTCCTATAATTCACCCCTCCACTTT | CASTGSSYNSPLHF
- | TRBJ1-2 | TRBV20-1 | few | TGCAGTGCCCGCCTGATGAAGTGGAGATGGAGTGGCTACACCTTC | CSARLMKWRWSGYTF
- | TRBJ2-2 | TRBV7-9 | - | TGTGCCAGCAGCTTCTCCCTGGGAGGGGAGCTGTTTTTT | CASSFSLGGELFF
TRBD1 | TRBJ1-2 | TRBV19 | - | TGTGCCAGTAGTGGAGACAGGGGGCACGGCTACACCTTC | CASSGDRGHGYTF
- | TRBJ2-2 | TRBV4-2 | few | TGTGCCAGCAGCCGAGAGCGGTCGAACACCGGGGAGCTGTTTTTT | CASSRERSNTGELFF
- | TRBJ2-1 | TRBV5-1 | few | TGCGCCAGCAGCTTGGTTGGACAGCTAAACAATGAGCAGTTCTTC | CASSLVGQLNNEQFF
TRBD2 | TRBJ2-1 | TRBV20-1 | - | TGCAGTGCTACCGGGACTAGGGGTTACAATGAGCAGTTCTTC | CSATGTRGYNEQFF
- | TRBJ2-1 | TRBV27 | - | TGTGCCACCGAAAGAGGGAACCGGGGTGAGCAGTTCTTC | CATERGNRGEQFF
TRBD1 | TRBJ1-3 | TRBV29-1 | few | TGCAGCGTGGAGACAGGGGCGGGAGGAAACACCATATATTTT | CSVETGAGGNTIYF
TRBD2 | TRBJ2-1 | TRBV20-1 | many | TGCAGTGCTAGATCTTTTCTAGCGGGAGAATATAATGAGCAGTTCTTC | CSARSFLAGEYNEQFF
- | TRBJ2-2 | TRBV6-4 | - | TGTGCCAGCAGTGTGGACAGCGACACCGGGGAGCTGTTTTTT | CASSVDSDTGELFF
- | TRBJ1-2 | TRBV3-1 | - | TGTGCCAGCAGCCAAGAGTATGGTGTTCGGGGCTACACCTTC | CASSQEYGVRGYTF
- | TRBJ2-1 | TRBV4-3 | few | TGCGCCAGCAGCCAAGAAACTACGTTTGAGCAGTTCTTC | CASSQETTFEQFF
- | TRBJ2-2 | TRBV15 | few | TGTGCCACCAGCTCCCTCGGGGAGCTGTTTTTT | CATSSLGELFF
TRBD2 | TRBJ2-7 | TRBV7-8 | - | TGTGCCAGCAGCTTAGAAGGGCTAGCGGGAAACTACGAGCAGTACTTC | CASSLEGLAGNYEQYF
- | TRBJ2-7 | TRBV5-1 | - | TGCGCCAGCAGGCCCCAGCAGGACGGCGAGCAGTACTTC | CASRPQQDGEQYF
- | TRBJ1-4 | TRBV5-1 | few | TGCGCCAGCAGCCCCGTGAAGGCAACTAATGAAAAACTGTTTTTT | CASSPVKATNEKLFF
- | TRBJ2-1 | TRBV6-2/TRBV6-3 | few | TGTGCCAGCAGTCCACGTCGGGCCGATAGCTTTTACAATGAGCAGTTCTTC | CASSPRRADSFYNEQFF
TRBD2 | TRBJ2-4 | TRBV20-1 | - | TGCTGTGCTAGAGACCGGAGCGGGAGTCGGGCCAAAAACATTCAGTACTTC | CCARDRSGSRAKNIQYF
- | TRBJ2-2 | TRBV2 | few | TGTGCCAGCAAAGTCCGTCAGCGGACGAACACCGGGGAGCTGTTTTTT | CASKVRQRTNTGELFF
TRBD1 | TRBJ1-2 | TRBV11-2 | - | TGTGCCAGCAGCTTACAGGGGGCAAGGACGGGGGATGGCTACACCTTC | CASSLQGARTGDGYTF
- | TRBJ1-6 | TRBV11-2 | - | TGTGCCAGCAGCTCGGGCAGGGAGGAATCACCCCTCCACTTT | CASSSGREESPLHF
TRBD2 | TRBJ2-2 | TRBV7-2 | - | TGTGCCAGCAGCTTAGACGCTTACGGACTAGCGGGAGAGCTGTTTTTT | CASSLDAYGLAGELFF